This T cell receptor (beta chain) emerged from a study of CXCR3-negative and CXCR3-positive naive CD8 T cells. UMI-labeled 5' RACE TRB cDNA libraries were prepared from the cells. TCRdb reanalyzed the 5' RACE reads, giving one entry per CDR3 protein sequence and no DNA. The specimen's table records roughly 100,000 distinct CDR3 sequences. The CDR3 is 12 residues long. Germline lookup yields CDR1 SGHRS and CDR2 YFSETQ. Broader study findings: TCR strength was inferred from TRB CDR3 properties, while surface CD5 was comparable between naive subsets. Researchers report that CXCR3-positive naive cells carry more hydrophobic TRB CDR3s than CXCR3-negative naive cells.

In the case of this clonotype: Its antigen is unknown.

The sample consisted of naive CXCR3+ CD8+ T cells from blood. The sample's subset: CD45RO-CCR7+CD27+CD95- naive CD8+ T cells expressing CXCR3 (TNR3+). The V and J genes are TRBV5-1 and TRBJ2-1; TCRdb selects TRBD1, and the lack of DNA leaves this call unchecked. The TCR originated in a human donor in good health. Some clones in this sample may be carry-over from other donors' samples. The CDR3 spells CASSLLGPTTFF.